These 8 T cell receptor beta chains were all obtained from the same sample, sequenced in a study of T cells in Graves' hyperthyroidism and ophthalmopathy. TCR beta CDR3 regions were amplified from RNA transcripts. First-round RT-PCR of the TCR CDR3 relied on the HTBI primer set. TCRdb re-analysed the multiplex PCR reads in MiXCR, keeping a single row per CDR3 protein. The data contain more than 350,000 distinct CDR3 sequences, around 13% of them singletons. Sequenced material: blood. These receptors all come from a woman aged 25 to 39 with Graves' ophthalmopathy.

This clonotype was recorded many times. The chain has TRBV7-9 and TRBJ2-2, with a possible D match to TRBD1 (7 bases). Germline lookup yields CDR1 SEHNR and CDR2 FQNEAQ (reference sequence). The CDR3 extends over 16 amino acids. V lost 6 bases and J 5 bases, leaving 19 bases between the germline ends. CDR3: CASRSTGTVGTGELFF. The CDR3 DNA is TGTGCCAGCAGGTCGACAGGGACTGTAGGGACCGGGGAGCTGTTTTTT. The full variable domain, its missing parts supplied by reference TRBV7-9 and TRBJ2-2, is DTGVSQNPRHKITKRGQNVTFRCDPISEHNRLYWYRQTLGQGPEFLTYFQNEAQLEKSRLLSDRFSAERPKGSFSTLEIQRTEQGDSAMYLCASRSTGTVGTGELFFGEGSRLTVL.

Many counts were recorded for this clonotype. This chain links TRBV20-1 with TRBJ2-1; 10 bases map to TRBD2. The J segment lost 8 bases and the V segment lost 1 base, leaving 8 bases of the junction unmatched. Germline V gives CDR1 DFQATT, CDR2 SNEGSKA (reference sequence). This CDR3 is 15 amino acids long. CDR3 in amino acids: CSARGSGGPRHEQFF. CDR3 bases: TGCAGTGCTAGAGGTAGCGGGGGGCCTCGCCATGAGCAGTTCTTC.

The sample holds one count of this clonotype. The chain combines TRBV9 with TRBJ2-2; 8 nucleotides match TRBD1. Germline values: CDR1 SGDLS, CDR2 YYNGEE. The V segment lost 5 bases and the J segment 7 bases; nucleotides outside the gene matches: 13. CDR3 length: 16 amino acids. The CDR3 is CASSLPGQEDYGELFF. DNA for the CDR3: TGTGCCAGCAGTCTTCCGGGACAGGAAGATTACGGGGAGCTGTTTTTT.

The sample holds a few counts of this clonotype. The chain has TRBV6-2 or TRBV6-3 and TRBJ1-1; D gene uncertain. The germline CDR1 and CDR2 sequences are MNHEY and SVGEGT. The CDR3 covers 14 residues. V was clipped by 4 bases and J by 1 base, with 10 bases between them. This CDR3 is CASSSQRGNTEAFF. CDR3 bases: TGTGCCAGCAGTTCCCAACGGGGGAACACTGAAGCTTTCTTT.

This clonotype was seen many times. J is TRBJ1-1 and V is TRBV20-1; D is unclear. The CDR3 length is 14 residues. V was trimmed by 0 bases and J by 5 bases, leaving 13 bases between them. Looked up from germline, CDR1 is DFQATT and CDR2 is SNEGSKA (reference sequence). In DNA, the CDR3 is TGCAGTGCTAGAGATAATCGGTGGTTAACTGAAGCTTTCTTT. As protein: CSARDNRWLTEAFF.

At least ten counts were recorded for this clonotype. The chain recombines TRBV7-8 with TRBJ2-1, with D maybe TRBD2 (5 bases). Germline V gene sequence: CDR1 SGHVS, CDR2 FQNEAQ. Trimming removed 4 bases from V and 6 bases from J, with 19 bases in between. This CDR3 is 16 amino acids long. CDR3 coding DNA: TGTGCCAGCAGCTCCGACCGGGCTCGAGGAGGCAATGAGCAGTTCTTC. Protein: CASSSDRARGGNEQFF.

The rearrangement links TRBV7-9 to TRBJ1-5; the match to TRBD1 covers 12 bases. Germline values: CDR1 SEHNR, CDR2 FQNEAQ (reference sequence). Trimming removed 1 base from V and 5 bases from J; junction bases left unmatched: 6. The CDR3 sequence is 17 residues long. Here the CDR3 reads CASSLGDRGRVHQPQHF. CDR3 nucleotide sequence: TGTGCCAGCAGCTTAGGGGACAGGGGGCGCGTCCATCAGCCCCAGCATTTT.

As to this clonotype: Just one base apart from a much larger clone, this may be a read error. The CDR3 DNA reads as TGTGCTAGCAGCTTAGATTTGGCCTGGGAGCTGTTTTTT. Translation: CASSLDLAWELFF. J is TRBJ2-2 and V is TRBV7-9; D unclear. The CDR3 totals 13 residues. Germline CDR1 reads SEHNR; CDR2 reads FQNEAQ (reference sequence). The whole variable domain, filled in from reference TRBV7-9 and TRBJ2-2, reads DTGVSQNPRHKITKRGQNVTFRCDPISEHNRLYWYRQTLGQGPEFLTYFQNEAQLEKSRLLSDRFSAERPKGSFSTLEIQRTEQGDSAMYLCASSLDLAWELFFGEGSRLTVL.